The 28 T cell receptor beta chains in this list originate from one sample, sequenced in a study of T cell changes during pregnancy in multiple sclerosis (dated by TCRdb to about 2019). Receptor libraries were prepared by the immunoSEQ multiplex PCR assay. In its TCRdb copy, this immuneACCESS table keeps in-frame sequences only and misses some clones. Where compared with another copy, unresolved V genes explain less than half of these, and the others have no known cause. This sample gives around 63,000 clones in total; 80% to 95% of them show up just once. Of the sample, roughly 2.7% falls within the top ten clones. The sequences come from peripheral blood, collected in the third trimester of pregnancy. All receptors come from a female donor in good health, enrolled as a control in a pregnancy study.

The CDR3 region is CAISTSDGAGGYTF. In DNA form, the CDR3 reads TGTGCCATCAGCACTTCGGATGGGGCAGGGGGCTACACCTTC. The rearrangement uses TRBV10-3 and TRBJ1-2, with D perhaps TRBD1 (5 bases). The CDR3 length is 14 residues. V dropped 6 bases and J dropped 8 bases, with 19 bases sitting between them. Germline CDR1 ENHRY, CDR2 SYGVKD.

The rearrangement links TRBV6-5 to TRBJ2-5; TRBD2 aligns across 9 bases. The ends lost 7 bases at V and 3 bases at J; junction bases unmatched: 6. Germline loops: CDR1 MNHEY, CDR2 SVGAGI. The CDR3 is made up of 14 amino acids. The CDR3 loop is CASTSSGIKETQYF. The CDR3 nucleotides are TGTGCCAGCACCTCTAGCGGGATTAAAGAGACCCAGTACTTC.

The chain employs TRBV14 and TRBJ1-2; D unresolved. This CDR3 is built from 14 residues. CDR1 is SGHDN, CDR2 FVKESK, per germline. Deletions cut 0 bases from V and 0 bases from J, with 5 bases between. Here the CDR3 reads CASSQDLANYGYTF. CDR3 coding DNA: TGTGCCAGCAGCCAAGATCTAGCTAACTATGGCTACACCTTC.

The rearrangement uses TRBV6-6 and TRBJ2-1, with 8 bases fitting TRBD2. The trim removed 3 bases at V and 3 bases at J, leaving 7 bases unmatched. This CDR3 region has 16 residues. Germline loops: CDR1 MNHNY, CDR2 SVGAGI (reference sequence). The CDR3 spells CASSYRGGGGYNEQFF. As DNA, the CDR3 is TGTGCCAGCAGTTATCGGGGGGGCGGGGGCTACAATGAGCAGTTCTTC.

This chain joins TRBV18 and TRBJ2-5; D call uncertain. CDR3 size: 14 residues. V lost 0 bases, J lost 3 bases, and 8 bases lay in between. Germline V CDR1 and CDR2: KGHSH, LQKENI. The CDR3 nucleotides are TGTGCCAGCTCACCACCTGAGGTTGAAGAGACCCAGTACTTC. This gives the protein CASSPPEVEETQYF.

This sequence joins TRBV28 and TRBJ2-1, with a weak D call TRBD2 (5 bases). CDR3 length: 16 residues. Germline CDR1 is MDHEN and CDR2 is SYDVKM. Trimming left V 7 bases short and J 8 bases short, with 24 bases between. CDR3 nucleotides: TGTGCCAGCAATCTGGCAATCGGATCTCCGAGGGATGAGCAGTTCTTC. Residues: CASNLAIGSPRDEQFF.

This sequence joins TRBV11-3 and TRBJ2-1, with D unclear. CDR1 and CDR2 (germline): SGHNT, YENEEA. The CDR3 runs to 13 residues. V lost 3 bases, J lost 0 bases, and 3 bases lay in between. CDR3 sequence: CASSFSSYNEQFF. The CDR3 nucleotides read TGTGCCAGCAGCTTTAGCTCCTACAATGAGCAGTTCTTC.

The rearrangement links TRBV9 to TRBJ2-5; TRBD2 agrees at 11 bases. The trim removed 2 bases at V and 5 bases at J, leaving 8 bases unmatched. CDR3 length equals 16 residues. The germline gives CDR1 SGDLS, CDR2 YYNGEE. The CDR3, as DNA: TGTGCCAGCAGCGTGTCTACCGGGACTAGCGGTGAGACCCAGTACTTC. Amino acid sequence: CASSVSTGTSGETQYF.

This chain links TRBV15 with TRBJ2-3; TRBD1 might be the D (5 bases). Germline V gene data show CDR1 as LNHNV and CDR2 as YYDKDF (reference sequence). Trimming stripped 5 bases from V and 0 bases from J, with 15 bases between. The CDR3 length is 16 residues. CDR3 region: CATSHPRAKSTDTQYF. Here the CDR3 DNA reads TGTGCCACCAGCCACCCCAGGGCGAAAAGCACAGATACGCAGTATTTT.

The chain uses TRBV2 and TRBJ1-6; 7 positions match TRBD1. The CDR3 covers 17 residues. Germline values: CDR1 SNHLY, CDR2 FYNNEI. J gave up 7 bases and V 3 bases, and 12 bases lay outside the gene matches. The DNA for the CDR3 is TGTGCCAGCAGTGACGGGGTCGGGGACAGCCTAAATTCACCCCTCCACTTT. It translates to CASSDGVGDSLNSPLHF.

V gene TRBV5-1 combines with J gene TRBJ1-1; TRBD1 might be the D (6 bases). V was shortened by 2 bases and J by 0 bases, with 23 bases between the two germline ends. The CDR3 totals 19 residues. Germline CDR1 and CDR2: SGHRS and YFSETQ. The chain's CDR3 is CASSFLGGASELLNTEAFF. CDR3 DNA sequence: TGCGCCAGCAGCTTCTTGGGGGGGGCGTCCGAACTCTTGAACACTGAAGCTTTCTTT.

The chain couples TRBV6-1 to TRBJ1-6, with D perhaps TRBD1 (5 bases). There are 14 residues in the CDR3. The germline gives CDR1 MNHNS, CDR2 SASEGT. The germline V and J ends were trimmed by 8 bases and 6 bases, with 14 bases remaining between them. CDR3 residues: CASETKGLNSPLHF. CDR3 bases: TGTGCCAGCGAGACGAAGGGGCTTAATTCACCCCTCCACTTT.

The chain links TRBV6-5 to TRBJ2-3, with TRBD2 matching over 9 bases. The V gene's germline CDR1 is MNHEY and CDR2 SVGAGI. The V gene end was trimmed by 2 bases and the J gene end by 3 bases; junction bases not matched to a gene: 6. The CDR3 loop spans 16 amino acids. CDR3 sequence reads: CASSYGAGGLTDTQYF. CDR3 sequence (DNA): TGTGCCAGCAGTTACGGAGCGGGGGGACTTACAGATACGCAGTATTTT.

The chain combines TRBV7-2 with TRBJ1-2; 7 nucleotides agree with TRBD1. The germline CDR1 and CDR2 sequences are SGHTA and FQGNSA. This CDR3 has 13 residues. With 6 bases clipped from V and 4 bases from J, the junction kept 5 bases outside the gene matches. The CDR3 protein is CASSSTGVYGYTF. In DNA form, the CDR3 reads TGTGCCAGCAGTTCTACAGGGGTCTATGGCTACACCTTC.

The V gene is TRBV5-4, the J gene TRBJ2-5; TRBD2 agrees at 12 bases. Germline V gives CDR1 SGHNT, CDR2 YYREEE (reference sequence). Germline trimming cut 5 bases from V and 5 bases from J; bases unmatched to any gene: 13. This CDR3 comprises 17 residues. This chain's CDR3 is CASRQTSGGAPFETQYF. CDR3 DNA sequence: TGTGCCAGCAGACAGACTAGCGGGGGCGCCCCCTTTGAGACCCAGTACTTC.

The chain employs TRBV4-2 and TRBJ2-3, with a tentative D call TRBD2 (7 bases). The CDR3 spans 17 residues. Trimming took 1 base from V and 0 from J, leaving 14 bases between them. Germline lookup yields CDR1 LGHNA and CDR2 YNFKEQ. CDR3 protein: CASSQVRGGSSTDTQYF. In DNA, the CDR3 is TGTGCCAGCAGCCAAGTGAGGGGGGGCTCTAGCACAGATACGCAGTATTTT.

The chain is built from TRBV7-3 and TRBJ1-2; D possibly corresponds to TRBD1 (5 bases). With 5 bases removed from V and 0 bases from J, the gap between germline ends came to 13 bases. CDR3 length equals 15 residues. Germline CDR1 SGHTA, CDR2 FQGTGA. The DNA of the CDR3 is TGTGCCAGCAGCCCGCGGGACGGTTCTAACTATGGCTACACCTTC. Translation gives CASSPRDGSNYGYTF.

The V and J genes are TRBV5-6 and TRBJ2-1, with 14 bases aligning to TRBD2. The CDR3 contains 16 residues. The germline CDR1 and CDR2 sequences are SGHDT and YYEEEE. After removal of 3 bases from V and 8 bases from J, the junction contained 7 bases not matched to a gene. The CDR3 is CASSYTGLAGVYEQFF. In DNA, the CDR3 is TGTGCCAGCAGCTACACGGGACTAGCGGGAGTGTATGAGCAGTTCTTC.

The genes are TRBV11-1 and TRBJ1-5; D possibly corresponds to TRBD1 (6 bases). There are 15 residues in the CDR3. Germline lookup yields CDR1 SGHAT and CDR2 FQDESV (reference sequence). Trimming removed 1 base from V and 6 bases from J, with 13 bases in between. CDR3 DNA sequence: TGTGCCAGCAGCTTAGACCCAGGGGCCGGTCAGCCCCAGCATTTT. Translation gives CASSLDPGAGQPQHF.

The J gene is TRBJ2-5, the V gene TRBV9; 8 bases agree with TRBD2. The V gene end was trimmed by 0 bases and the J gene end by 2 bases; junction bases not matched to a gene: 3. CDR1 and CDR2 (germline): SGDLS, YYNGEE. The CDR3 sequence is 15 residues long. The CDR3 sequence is CASSVARGGQETQYF. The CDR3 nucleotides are TGTGCCAGCAGCGTAGCTCGGGGGGGACAAGAGACCCAGTACTTC.

In nucleotides, the CDR3 is TGTGCCAGCAGCACAATCTCCTCTGGGGCCAACGTCCTGACTTTC. Translation: CASSTISSGANVLTF. V is TRBV7-2 and J is TRBJ2-6; D is unresolved. Germline V gene sequence: CDR1 SGHTA, CDR2 FQGNSA. Trimming left V 5 bases short and J 0 bases short, with 8 bases between. There are 15 residues in the CDR3.

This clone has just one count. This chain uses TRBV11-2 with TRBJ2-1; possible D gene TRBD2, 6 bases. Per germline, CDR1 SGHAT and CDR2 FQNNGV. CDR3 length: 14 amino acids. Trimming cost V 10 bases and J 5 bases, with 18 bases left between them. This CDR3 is CATVTSGLNNEQFF. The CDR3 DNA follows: TGTGCCACCGTTACTTCGGGACTCAACAATGAGCAGTTCTTC.

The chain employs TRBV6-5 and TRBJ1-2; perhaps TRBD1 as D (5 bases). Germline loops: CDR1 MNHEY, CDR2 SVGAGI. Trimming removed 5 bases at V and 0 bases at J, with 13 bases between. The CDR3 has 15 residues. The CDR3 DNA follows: TGTGCCAGCAGTGGAGGGGAGGGAGCTAACTATGGCTACACCTTC. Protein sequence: CASSGGEGANYGYTF.

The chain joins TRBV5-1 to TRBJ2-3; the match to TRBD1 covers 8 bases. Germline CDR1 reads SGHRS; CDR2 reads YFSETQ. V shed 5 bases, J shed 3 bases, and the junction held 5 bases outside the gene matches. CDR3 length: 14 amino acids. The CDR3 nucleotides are TGCGCCAGCAGGATGTGGACAGGGACAGATACGCAGTATTTT. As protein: CASRMWTGTDTQYF.

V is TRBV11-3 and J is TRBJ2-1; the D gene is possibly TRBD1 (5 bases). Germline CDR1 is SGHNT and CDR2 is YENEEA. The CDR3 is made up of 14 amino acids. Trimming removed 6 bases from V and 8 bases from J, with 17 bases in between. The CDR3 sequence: CASSFGQTVYEQFF. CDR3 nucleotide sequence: TGTGCCAGCAGTTTCGGACAAACGGTATATGAGCAGTTCTTC.

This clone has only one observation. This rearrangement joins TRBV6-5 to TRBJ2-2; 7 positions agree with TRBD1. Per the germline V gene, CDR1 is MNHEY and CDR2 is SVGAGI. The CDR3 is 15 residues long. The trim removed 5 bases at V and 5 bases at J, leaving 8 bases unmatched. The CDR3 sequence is CASSVTGALTGELFF. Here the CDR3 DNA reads TGTGCCAGCAGTGTAACAGGGGCCCTGACCGGGGAGCTGTTTTTT.

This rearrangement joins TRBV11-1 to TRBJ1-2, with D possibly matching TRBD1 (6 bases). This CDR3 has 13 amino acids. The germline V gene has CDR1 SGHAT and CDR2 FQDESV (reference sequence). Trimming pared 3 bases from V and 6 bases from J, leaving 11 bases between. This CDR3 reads CASSLDRSNGYTF. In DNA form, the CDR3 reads TGTGCCAGCAGCTTGGACAGATCGAATGGCTACACCTTC.

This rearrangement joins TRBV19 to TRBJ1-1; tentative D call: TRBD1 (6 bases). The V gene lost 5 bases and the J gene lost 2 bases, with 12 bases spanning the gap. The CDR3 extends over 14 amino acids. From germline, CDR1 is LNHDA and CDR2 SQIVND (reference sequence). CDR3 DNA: TGTGCCAGTAGTTTCGGGACACCCAACACTGAAGCTTTCTTT. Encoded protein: CASSFGTPNTEAFF.